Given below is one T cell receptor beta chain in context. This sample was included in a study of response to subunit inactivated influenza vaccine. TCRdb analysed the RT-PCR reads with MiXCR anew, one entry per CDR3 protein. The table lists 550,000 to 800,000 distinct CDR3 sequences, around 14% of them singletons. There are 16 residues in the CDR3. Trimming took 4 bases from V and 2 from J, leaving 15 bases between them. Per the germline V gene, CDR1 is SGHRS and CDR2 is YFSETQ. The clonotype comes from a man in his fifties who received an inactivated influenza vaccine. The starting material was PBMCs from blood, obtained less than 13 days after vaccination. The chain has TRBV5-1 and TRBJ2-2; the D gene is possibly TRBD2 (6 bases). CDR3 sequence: CASSLGPSVNTGELFF. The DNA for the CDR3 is TGCGCCAGCAGCCTGGGGCCTAGCGTTAACACCGGGGAGCTGTTTTTT.